This entry describes one TCR beta chain. Only in-frame clones appear in the TCRdb table, and some are missing; sequencing was by immunoSEQ multiplex PCR. The sample contains 180,000 or so clones, approximately 88% of which appear only once. This sample stems from a study of blood T cell repertoires in COVID-19. Looking at the study overall: Nucleic acid was either cDNA or gDNA, and it came from T cells, B-cell-depleted T cells, or PBMCs.

There are 15 residues in the CDR3. CDR1 is SGHNT and CDR2 is YENEEA in the germline V gene. Trimming took 2 bases from V and 0 from J; bases not matched to a gene: 4. The clonotype comes from a man in his forties or fifties with acute or convalescent COVID-19. The chain employs TRBV11-3 and TRBJ2-7, with TRBD1 identical over 7 bases. Sequenced material: peripheral blood. The CDR3, as DNA: TGTGCCAGCAGCTTAACAGGGGCCTCCTCCTACGAGCAGTACTTC. Protein sequence: CASSLTGASSYEQYF. Complete variable domain (other parts from reference TRBV11-3 and TRBJ2-7): EAGVVQSPRYKIIEKKQPVAFWCNPISGHNTLYWYLQNLGQGPELLIRYENEEAVDDSQLPKDRFSAERLKGVDSTLKIQPAELGDSAVYLCASSLTGASSYEQYFGPGTRLTVT.